This T cell receptor beta chain was recovered during a study of OX40 agonist ivuxolimab in advanced cancers. The data were produced by immunoSEQ multiplex PCR, yet TCRdb's version contains in-frame clones alone and is incomplete. The data show some 74,000 clones, with 90% seen just once and around 0.35% held by the top ten. Germline CDR1 and CDR2: MNHNS and SASEGT. Deletions cut 3 bases from V and 8 bases from J, with 16 bases between. The CDR3 totals 14 residues. The sample in question was CD4+ or CD8+ T cells sorted from blood, obtained in a trial of the OX40 agonist ivuxolimab. The gene calls are TRBV6-1 and TRBJ1-1; a weak D match, TRBD1 (5 bases). The receptor's source is an adult with an advanced solid tumor such as melanoma, head and neck, liver or kidney cancer. The CDR3 protein is CASSDRRGESEAFF. In nucleotides, the CDR3 is TGTGCCAGCAGTGATAGGAGGGGCGAGTCCGAAGCTTTCTTT.